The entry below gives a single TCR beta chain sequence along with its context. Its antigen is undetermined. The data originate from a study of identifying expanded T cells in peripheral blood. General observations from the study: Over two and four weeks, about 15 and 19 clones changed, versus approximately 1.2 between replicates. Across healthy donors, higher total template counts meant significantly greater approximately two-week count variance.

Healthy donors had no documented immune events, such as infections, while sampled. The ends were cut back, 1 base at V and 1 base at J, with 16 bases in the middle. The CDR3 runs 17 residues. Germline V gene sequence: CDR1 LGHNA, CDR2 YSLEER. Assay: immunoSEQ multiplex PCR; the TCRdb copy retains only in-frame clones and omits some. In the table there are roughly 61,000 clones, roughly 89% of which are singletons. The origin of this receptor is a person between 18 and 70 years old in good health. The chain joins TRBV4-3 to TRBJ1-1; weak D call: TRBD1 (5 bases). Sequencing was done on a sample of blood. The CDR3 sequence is CASSQVARSGENTEAFF. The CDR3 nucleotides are TGCGCCAGCAGCCAAGTGGCTAGGTCGGGGGAGAACACTGAAGCTTTCTTT.